The 14 T cell receptor beta chains presented below share a single source sample, sequenced in a study of T cells in Graves' hyperthyroidism and ophthalmopathy (dated by TCRdb to between 2019 and 2020). Preparation of the library involved multiplex PCR. TCRdb names Illumina HiSeq 2000 as the instrument used. The TCR beta CDR3 regions were amplified from RNA transcripts. The first round of RT-PCR for the TCR CDR3 was performed with the HTBI primer set and the Qiagen OneStep RT-PCR kit. TCRdb reworked the public reads: Q25 trimming with fastp, MiXCR clone assembly, productive beta chains retained. CDR3 protein sequences are deduplicated, and each keeps its most common genes and DNA. The sample table lists a few hundred thousand distinct CDR3 sequences, roughly 14% of them with a count of one. 7.5% to 8% of the sample is in the top ten clones. Sequences were obtained from blood. These receptor sequences come from a woman aged 18-29 years with Graves' hyperthyroidism.

In this sample, this clonotype turned up many times. This rearrangement joins TRBV10-1 to TRBJ2-1; perhaps TRBD1 as D (7 bases). Germline V CDR1 and CDR2: WNHNN, SYGVQD (reference sequence). This CDR3 is built from 16 residues. V lost 0 bases and J lost 3, with 12 bases in between. This CDR3 is CASSESTRGVYNEQFF. The CDR3 DNA follows: TGCGCCAGCAGTGAGTCGACCAGGGGGGTCTACAATGAGCAGTTCTTC.

This clonotype was observed a handful of times. This chain links TRBV20-1 with TRBJ2-7, with TRBD1 matching 11 bases. The CDR3 is 16 amino acids. Losses at the gene ends were 3 bases for V and 0 bases for J; bases not matched to a gene: 7. Per germline, CDR1 DFQATT and CDR2 SNEGSKA (reference sequence). The CDR3 is CSASRPGTGGSYEQYF. CDR3 sequence (DNA): TGCAGTGCTAGCCGCCCCGGGACAGGGGGCTCCTACGAGCAGTACTTC.

This clonotype was seen once. A read error may produce the germline difference seen at one junction end. V gene TRBV11-2 combines with J gene TRBJ2-5, with 12 nucleotides matching TRBD2. This CDR3 contains 17 residues. Germline V gives CDR1 SGHAT, CDR2 FQNNGV. The CDR3 sequence: CASSPSSGGARQATQYF. The CDR3 coding sequence is TGTGCCAGCAGCCCGTCTAGCGGGGGGGCCCGTCAAGCGACCCAGTACTTC.

This clonotype occurred many times. The chain uses TRBV12-5 and TRBJ2-2; D is ambiguous. This CDR3 has 13 residues. From germline, CDR1 is LGHNT and CDR2 FRNRAP. Deletions cut 2 bases from V and 4 bases from J, with 5 bases between. This CDR3 reads CASGLTGTGELFF. CDR3 bases: TGTGCTAGTGGTTTGACGGGCACCGGGGAGCTGTTTTTT. The entire variable domain, with the rest obtained from reference TRBV12-5 and TRBJ2-2, is as follows: DARVTQTPRHKVTEMGQEVTMRCQPILGHNTVFWYRQTMMQGLELLAYFRNRAPLDDSGMPKDRFSAEMPDATLATLKIQPSEPRDSAVYFCASGLTGTGELFFGEGSRLTVL.

This clonotype was counted ten times or more. This chain joins TRBV6-1 and TRBJ1-1; possibly TRBD1 for D (5 bases). CDR3 length equals 13 residues. V lost 5 bases and J 4 bases, leaving 11 bases between the germline ends. Germline V gene lookup returns CDR1 MNHNS and CDR2 SASEGT. CDR3 nucleotides: TGTGCCAGCAGTTATTTGGGGGGCACTGAAGCTTTCTTT. Translating gives CASSYLGGTEAFF.

In this sample, this clonotype turned up many times. This chain links TRBV20-1 with TRBJ2-5; 7 nucleotides line up with TRBD1. The CDR3 extends over 15 amino acids. Per the germline V gene, CDR1 is DFQATT and CDR2 is SNEGSKA (reference sequence). J gave up 3 bases and V 6 bases, and 13 bases lay outside the gene matches. For the CDR3, the DNA is TGCAGTGCGCGCTGGGAATGGGACAGAGAAGAGACCCAGTACTTC. Residues: CSARWEWDREETQYF.

J is TRBJ2-1 and V is TRBV6-1; maybe TRBD1 (6 bases). CDR3 length: 12 residues. From germline, CDR1 is MNHNS and CDR2 SASEGT. The V and J ends lost 3 bases and 7 bases respectively, with 7 bases between them. DNA of the CDR3: TGTGCCAGCAGTGAGAGGGGGAATGAGCAGTTCTTC. This codes for CASSERGNEQFF.

The sample holds many counts of this clonotype. This chain connects TRBV5-1 to TRBJ2-1, with D unresolved. The CDR3 runs 12 residues. Trimming stripped 5 bases from V and 7 bases from J, with 10 bases between. Germline assignment: CDR1 SGHRS and CDR2 YFSETQ. The CDR3 DNA reads TGCGCCAGCAGAGGAGTGGGTAATGAGCAGTTCTTC. Translating gives CASRGVGNEQFF.

This clonotype was observed at least ten times. This rearrangement joins TRBV7-2 to TRBJ2-3; TRBD2 might be the D (7 bases). Trimming cost V 1 base and J 2 bases, with 13 bases left between them. Germline values: CDR1 SGHTA, CDR2 FQGNSA. The CDR3 contains 16 residues. The CDR3 coding sequence is TGTGCCAGCAGCTTAGGGGGGCGGGGGACCACAGATACGCAGTATTTT. It is translated as CASSLGGRGTTDTQYF.

Only a few counts were recorded for this clonotype. The chain joins TRBV4-1 to TRBJ1-5; D call uncertain. The CDR3 covers 16 residues. The ends were cut back, 4 bases at V and 2 bases at J, with 15 bases in the middle. From germline, CDR1 is MGHRA and CDR2 YSYEKL. In DNA form, the CDR3 reads TGCGCCAGCAGCCCCGAACCTATAGTGGGCAATCAGCCCCAGCATTTT. Protein product: CASSPEPIVGNQPQHF.

The table lists this clonotype with many counts. The V gene is TRBV2, the J gene TRBJ2-1, with 11 bases matching TRBD2. Germline-derived CDR1 and CDR2 are SNHLY and FYNNEI. The ends lost 10 bases at V and 2 bases at J; junction bases unmatched: 4. The CDR3 is made up of 14 amino acids. The CDR3 DNA follows: TGTGCCACCTTAGCGGGAGGGCCCTACAATGAGCAGTTCTTC. Protein: CATLAGGPYNEQFF.

This clonotype came up a few times. The chain joins TRBV7-2 to TRBJ2-2; TRBD2 is a possible D gene (6 bases). Between the trimmed V and J ends, which lost 2 bases and 0 bases, there was a span of 10 bases. The CDR3 runs to 16 residues. The V gene's germline CDR1 is SGHTA and CDR2 FQGNSA. CDR3 residues: CASSLLARANTGELFF. The DNA for the CDR3 is TGTGCCAGCAGCTTACTAGCGCGGGCGAACACCGGGGAGCTGTTTTTT.

This clonotype was picked up many times. The rearrangement joins TRBV30 to TRBJ2-7; 10 bases map to TRBD2. Losses at the gene ends were 0 bases for V and 4 bases for J; bases not matched to a gene: 15. Looked up from germline, CDR1 is GTSNPN and CDR2 is SVGIG (reference sequence). This CDR3 comprises 18 residues. The CDR3 loop reads CAWSVASGRAPLLYEQYF. DNA for the CDR3: TGTGCCTGGAGTGTGGCCAGCGGGAGGGCCCCATTGCTATACGAGCAGTACTTC. The full variable domain, with the rest looked up from reference TRBV30 and TRBJ2-7, is SQTIHQWPATLVQPVGSPLSLECTVEGTSNPNLYWYRQAAGRGLQLLFYSVGIGQISSEVPQNLSASRPQDRQFILSSKKLLLSDSGFYLCAWSVASGRAPLLYEQYFGPGTRLTVT.

Remarks on this clonotype: This may stem from a read error, because a much larger clone lies one nucleotide away. V and J are TRBV18 and TRBJ2-7; 8 bases align to TRBD1. Germline values: CDR1 KGHSH, CDR2 LQKENI. The CDR3 has 14 amino acids. CDR3 region: CASSPGTGSDEQHF. The CDR3 nucleotides read TGTGCCAGCTCACCCGGGACAGGTTCTGACGAGCAGCACTTC.